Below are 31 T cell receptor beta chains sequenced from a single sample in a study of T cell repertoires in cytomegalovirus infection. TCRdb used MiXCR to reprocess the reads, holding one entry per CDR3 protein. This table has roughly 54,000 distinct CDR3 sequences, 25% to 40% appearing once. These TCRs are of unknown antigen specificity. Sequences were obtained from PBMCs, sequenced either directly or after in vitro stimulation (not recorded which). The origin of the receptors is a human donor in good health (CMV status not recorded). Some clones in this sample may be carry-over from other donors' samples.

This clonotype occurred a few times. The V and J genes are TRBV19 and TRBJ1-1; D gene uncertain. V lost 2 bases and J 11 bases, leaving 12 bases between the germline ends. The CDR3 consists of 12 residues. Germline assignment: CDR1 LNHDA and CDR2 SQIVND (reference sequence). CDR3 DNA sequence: TGTGCCAGTAGTATAAGGACGGACCTGGCTTTCTTT. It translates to CASSIRTDLAFF.

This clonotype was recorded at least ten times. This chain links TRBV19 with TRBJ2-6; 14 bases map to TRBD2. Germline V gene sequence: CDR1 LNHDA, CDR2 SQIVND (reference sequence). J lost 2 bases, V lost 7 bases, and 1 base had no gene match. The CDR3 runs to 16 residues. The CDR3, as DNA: TGTGCCAGTATGGGACTAGCGGGGGCTGGGGCCAACGTCCTGACTTTC. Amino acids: CASMGLAGAGANVLTF.

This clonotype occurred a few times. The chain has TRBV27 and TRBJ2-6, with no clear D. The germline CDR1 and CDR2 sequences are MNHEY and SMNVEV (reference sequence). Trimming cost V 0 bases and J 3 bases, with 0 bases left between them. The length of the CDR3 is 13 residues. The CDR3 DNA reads TGTGCCAGCAGTTTATCTGGGGCCAACGTCCTGACTTTC. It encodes CASSLSGANVLTF.

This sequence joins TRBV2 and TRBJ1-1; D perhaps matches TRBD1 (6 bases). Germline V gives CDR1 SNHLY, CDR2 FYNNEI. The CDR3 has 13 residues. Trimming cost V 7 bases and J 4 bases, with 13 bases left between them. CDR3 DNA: TGTGCCAGCACCCCACAGGGAGTCACTGAAGCTTTCTTT. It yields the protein CASTPQGVTEAFF.

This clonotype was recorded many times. DNA for the CDR3: TGTGCCAGCAGCGAGCGAGGCGGGCGAAGCACAGATACGCAGTATTTT. Its translation is CASSERGGRSTDTQYF. The J gene is TRBJ2-3, the V gene TRBV7-2, with TRBD2 as a possible D gene (5 bases). This CDR3 is built from 16 residues. The V gene's germline CDR1 is SGHTA and CDR2 FQGNSA. V was cut by 5 bases and J by 0 bases, with 15 bases left in between.

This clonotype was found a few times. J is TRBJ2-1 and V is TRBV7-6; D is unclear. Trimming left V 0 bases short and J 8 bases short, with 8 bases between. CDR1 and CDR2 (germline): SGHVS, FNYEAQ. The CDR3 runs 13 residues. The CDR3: CASSLAGSYEQFF. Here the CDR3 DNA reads TGTGCCAGCAGCTTAGCGGGAAGTTATGAGCAGTTCTTC.

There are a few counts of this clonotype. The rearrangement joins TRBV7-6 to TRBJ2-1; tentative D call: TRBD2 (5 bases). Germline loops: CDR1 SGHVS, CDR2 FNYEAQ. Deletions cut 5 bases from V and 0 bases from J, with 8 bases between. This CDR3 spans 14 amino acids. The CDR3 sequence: CASSRRPSYNEQFF. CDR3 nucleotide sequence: TGTGCCAGCAGCCGGAGGCCCTCCTACAATGAGCAGTTCTTC.

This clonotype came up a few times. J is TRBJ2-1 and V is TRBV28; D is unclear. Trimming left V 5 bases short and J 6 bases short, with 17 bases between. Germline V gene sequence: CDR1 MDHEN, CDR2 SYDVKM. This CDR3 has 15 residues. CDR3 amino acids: CASSPRGSSANEQFF. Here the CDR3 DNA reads TGTGCCAGCAGTCCCCGCGGTAGTAGTGCCAATGAGCAGTTCTTC.

The CDR3 coding sequence is TGTGCCAGCAGTTGCCTTCCGGGACACTACTCCTACGAGCAGTACTTC. Amino acids: CASSCLPGHYSYEQYF. This chain links TRBV27 with TRBJ2-7; a possible D gene is TRBD1 (6 bases). V was pared by 4 bases and J by 0 bases, with 16 bases between. Germline lookup yields CDR1 MNHEY and CDR2 SMNVEV (reference sequence). This CDR3 spans 16 amino acids.

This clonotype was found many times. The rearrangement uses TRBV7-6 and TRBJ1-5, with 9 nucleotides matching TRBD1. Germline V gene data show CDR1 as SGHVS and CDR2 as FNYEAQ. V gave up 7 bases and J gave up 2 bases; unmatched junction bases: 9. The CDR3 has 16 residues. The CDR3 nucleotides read TGTGCCAGCACCTCCACAGGGGGCTTTGGCAATCAGCCCCAGCATTTT. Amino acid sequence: CASTSTGGFGNQPQHF.

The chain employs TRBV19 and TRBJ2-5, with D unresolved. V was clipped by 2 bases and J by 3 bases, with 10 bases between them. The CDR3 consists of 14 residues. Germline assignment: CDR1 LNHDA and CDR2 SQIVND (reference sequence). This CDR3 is CASSISIGEETQYF. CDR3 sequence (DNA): TGTGCCAGTAGTATAAGTATAGGAGAAGAGACCCAGTACTTC.

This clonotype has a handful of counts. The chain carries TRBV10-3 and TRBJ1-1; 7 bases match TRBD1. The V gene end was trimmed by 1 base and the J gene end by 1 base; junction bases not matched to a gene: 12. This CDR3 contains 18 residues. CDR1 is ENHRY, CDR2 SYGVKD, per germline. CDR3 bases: TGTGCCATCAGTGAGTTAGGGACAGCAGAAGTGGGGAACACTGAAGCTTTCTTT. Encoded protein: CAISELGTAEVGNTEAFF.

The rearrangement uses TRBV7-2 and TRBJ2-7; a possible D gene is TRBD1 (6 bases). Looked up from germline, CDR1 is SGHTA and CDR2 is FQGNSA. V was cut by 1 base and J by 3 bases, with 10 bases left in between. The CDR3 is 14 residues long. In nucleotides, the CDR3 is TGTGCCAGCAGCTTAGATGGGGGCTTCTACGAGCAGTACTTC. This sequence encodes CASSLDGGFYEQYF. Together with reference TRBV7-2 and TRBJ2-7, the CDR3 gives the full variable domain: GAGVSQSPSNKVTEKGKDVELRCDPISGHTALYWYRQSLGQGLEFLIYFQGNSAPDKSGLPSDRFSAERTGGSVSTLTIQRTQQEDSAVYLCASSLDGGFYEQYFGPGTRLTVT.

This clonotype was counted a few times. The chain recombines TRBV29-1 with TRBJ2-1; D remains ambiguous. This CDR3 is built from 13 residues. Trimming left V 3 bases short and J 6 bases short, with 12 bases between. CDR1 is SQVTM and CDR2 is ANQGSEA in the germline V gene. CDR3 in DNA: TGCAGCGTTGAGTCCCTGATCTCCAATGAGCAGTTCTTC. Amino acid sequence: CSVESLISNEQFF.

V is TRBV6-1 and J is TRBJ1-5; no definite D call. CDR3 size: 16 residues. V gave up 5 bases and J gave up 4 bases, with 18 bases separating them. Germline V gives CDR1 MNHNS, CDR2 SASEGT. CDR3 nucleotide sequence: TGTGCCAGCAGTCTGGAAGAAGGACGGGGAAATCAGCCCCAGCATTTT. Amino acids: CASSLEEGRGNQPQHF.

The CDR3 DNA sequence: TGTGCCAGCAGCTTGGTACAGGTTGTAGATACGCAGTATTTT. It yields the protein CASSLVQVVDTQYF. The rearrangement joins TRBV5-6 to TRBJ2-3; D is perhaps TRBD1 (5 bases). Germline V CDR1 and CDR2: SGHDT, YYEEEE. V was shortened by 0 bases and J by 5 bases, with 10 bases between the two germline ends. This CDR3 spans 14 amino acids.

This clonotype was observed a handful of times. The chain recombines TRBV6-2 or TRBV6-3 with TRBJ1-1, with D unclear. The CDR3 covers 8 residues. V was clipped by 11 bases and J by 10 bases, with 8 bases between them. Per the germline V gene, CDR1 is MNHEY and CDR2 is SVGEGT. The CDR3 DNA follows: TGTGCCTTCCGTGGAGCTTTCTTT. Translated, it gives CAFRGAFF.

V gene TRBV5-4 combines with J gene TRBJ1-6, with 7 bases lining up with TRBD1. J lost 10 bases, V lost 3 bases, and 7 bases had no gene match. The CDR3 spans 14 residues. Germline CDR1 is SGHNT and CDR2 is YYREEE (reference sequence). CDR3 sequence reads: CASSSGGTGSPLHF. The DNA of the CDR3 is TGTGCCAGCAGCTCAGGGGGAACGGGATCACCCCTCCACTTT.

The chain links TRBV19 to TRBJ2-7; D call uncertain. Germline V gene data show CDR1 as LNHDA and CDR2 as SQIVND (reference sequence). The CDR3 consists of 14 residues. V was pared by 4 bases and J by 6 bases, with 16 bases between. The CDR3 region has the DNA TGTGCCAGTAGTAGAGGATTCGCCCTCGGCGAGCAGTACTTC. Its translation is CASSRGFALGEQYF. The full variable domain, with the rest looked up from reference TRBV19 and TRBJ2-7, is DGGITQSPKYLFRKEGQNVTLSCEQNLNHDAMYWYRQDPGQGLRLIYYSQIVNDFQKGDIAEGYSVSREKKESFPLTVTSAQKNPTAFYLCASSRGFALGEQYFGPGTRLTVT.

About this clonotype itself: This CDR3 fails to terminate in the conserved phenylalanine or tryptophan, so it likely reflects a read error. The DNA of the CDR3 is TGTGCCAGCAGTTGGGGGACCACCGGGGAGCTGTTTTTG. Its protein is CASSWGTTGELFL. The gene calls are TRBV27 and TRBJ2-2; D assignment may be TRBD1 or TRBD2 (5 bases each). The CDR3 has 13 residues. Per germline, CDR1 MNHEY and CDR2 SMNVEV (reference sequence). V gave up 4 bases and J gave up 4 bases, with 7 bases separating them.

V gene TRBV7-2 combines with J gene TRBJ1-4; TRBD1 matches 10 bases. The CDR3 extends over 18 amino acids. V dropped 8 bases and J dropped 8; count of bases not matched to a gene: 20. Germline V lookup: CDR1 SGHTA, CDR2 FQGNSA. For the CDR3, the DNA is TGTGCCAGCTATGGCCTGGGGACAGGGGAGGATGGTAACGAAAAACTGTTTTTT. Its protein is CASYGLGTGEDGNEKLFF.

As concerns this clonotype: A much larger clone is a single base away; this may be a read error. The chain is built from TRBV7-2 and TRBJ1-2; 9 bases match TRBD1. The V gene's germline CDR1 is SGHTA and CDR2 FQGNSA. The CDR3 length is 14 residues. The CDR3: CASSRDRAGYGFTF. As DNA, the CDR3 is TGTGCCAGCAGCCGGGACAGGGCGGGGTATGGCTTCACCTTC.

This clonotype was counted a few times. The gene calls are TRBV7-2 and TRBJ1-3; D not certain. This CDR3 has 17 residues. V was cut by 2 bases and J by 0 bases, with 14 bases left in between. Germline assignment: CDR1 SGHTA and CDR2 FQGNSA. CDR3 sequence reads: CASSLSSSPNSGNTIYF. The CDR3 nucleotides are TGTGCCAGCAGCTTAAGTAGTAGCCCAAACTCTGGAAACACCATATATTTT.

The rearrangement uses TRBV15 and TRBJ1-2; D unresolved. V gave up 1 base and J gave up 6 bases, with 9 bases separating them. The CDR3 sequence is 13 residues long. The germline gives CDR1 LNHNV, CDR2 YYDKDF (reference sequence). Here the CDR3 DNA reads TGTGCCACCAGCAGAGGGGGTGCGGATGGCTACACCTTC. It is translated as CATSRGGADGYTF.

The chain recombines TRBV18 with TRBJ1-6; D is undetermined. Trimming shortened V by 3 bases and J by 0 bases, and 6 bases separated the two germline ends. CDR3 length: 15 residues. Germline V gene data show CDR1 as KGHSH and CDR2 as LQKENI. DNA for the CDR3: TGTGCCAGCTCACCTGTCAGCTCCTATAATTCACCCCTCCACTTT. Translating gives CASSPVSSYNSPLHF.

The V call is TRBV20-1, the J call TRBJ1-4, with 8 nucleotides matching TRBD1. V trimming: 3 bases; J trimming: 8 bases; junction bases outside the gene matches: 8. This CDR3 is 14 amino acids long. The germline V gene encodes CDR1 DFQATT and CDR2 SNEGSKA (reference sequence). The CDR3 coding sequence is TGCAGTGCTAGGGTACGGGACAGGCTGGAAAAACTGTTTTTT. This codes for CSARVRDRLEKLFF.

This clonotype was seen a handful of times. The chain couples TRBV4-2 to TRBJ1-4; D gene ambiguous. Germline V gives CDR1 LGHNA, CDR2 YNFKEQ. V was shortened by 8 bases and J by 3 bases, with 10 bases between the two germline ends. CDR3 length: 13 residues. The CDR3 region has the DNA TGTGCCAGCCAAACGACGGCTAATGAAAAACTGTTTTTT. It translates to CASQTTANEKLFF.

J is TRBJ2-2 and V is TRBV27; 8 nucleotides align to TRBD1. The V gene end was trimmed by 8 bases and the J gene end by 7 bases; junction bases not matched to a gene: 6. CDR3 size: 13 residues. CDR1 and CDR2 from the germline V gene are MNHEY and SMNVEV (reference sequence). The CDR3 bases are TGTGCCAGCCGACAGGGGTACGGCGGGGAGCTGTTTTTT. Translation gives CASRQGYGGELFF.

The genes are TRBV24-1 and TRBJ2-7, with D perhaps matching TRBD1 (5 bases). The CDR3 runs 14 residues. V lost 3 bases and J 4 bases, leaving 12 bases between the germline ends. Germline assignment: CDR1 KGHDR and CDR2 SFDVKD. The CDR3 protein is CATSDHRTPYEQYF. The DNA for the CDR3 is TGTGCCACCAGTGATCATCGGACACCATACGAGCAGTACTTC.

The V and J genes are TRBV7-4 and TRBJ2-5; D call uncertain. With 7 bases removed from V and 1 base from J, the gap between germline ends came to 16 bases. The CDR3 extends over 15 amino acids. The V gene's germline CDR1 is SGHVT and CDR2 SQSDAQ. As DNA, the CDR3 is TGTGCCAGCAAACAAAAGGGCGGAACCCAAGAGACCCAGTACTTC. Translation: CASKQKGGTQETQYF.

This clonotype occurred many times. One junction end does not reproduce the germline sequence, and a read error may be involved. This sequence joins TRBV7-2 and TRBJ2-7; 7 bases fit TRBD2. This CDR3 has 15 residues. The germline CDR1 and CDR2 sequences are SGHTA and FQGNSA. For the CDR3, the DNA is TGTGCCACCAGCCAGGGACTAATCCTCTCCTACGAGCAGTACTTC. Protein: CATSQGLILSYEQYF.